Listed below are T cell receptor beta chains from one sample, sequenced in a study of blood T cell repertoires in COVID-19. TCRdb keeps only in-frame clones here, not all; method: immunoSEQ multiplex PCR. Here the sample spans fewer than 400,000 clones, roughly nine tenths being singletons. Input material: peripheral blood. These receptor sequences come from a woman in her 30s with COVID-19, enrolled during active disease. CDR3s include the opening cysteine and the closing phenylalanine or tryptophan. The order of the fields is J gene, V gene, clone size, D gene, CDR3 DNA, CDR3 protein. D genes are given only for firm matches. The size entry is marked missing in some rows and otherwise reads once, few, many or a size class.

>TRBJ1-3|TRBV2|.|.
TGTGCCAGCAGTGAAGCGCTTCGGGGATCTGGAAACACCATATATTTT
CASSEALRGSGNTIYF
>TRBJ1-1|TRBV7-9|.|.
TGTGCCAGCAGCTTCCGGGGGTTTGGGGACACTGAAGCTTTCTTT
CASSFRGFGDTEAFF
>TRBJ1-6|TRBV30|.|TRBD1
TGTGCCTGGAGTTCCGGACAGGATAATTCACCCCTCCACTTT
CAWSSGQDNSPLHF
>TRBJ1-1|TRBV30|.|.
TGTGCCTGGAGCCGCGGAGACCTGAACACTGAAGCTTTCTTT
CAWSRGDLNTEAFF
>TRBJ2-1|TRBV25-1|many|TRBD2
TGTGCCAGCAGTAAAAGAGGACTAGCGGACTCCTACAATGAGCAGTTCTTC
CASSKRGLADSYNEQFF
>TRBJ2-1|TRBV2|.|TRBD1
TGTGCCAGCAGCGAGGAGGGACAGGGAACCAATGAGCAGTTCTTC
CASSEEGQGTNEQFF
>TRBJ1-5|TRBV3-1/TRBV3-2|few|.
TGTGCCAGCAGCCGGGGCCTGGGGGCCCGCAATCAGCCCCAGCATTTT
CASSRGLGARNQPQHF
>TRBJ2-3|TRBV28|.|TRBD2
TGTGCCAGCAGCCGGGGAGCGGGAGGATTCACAGATACGCAGTATTTT
CASSRGAGGFTDTQYF
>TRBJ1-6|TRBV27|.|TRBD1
TGTGCCAGCAGTTTTTTCCTGGTAGGACAGGCCAAGGGTCTTTATAATTCACCCCTCCACTTT
CASSFFLVGQAKGLYNSPLHF
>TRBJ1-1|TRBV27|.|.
TGTGCCAGCAGTTACTCAGGGAACACTGAAGCTTTCTTT
CASSYSGNTEAFF
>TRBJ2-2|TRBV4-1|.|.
TGCGCCAGCAGCCAACCGAGGGCGAACACCGGGGAGCTGTTTTTT
CASSQPRANTGELFF
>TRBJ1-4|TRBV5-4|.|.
TGTGCCAGCAGCTTGGGCTGGGGGGATGAAAAACTGTTTTTT
CASSLGWGDEKLFF
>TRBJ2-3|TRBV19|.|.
TGTGCCAGTAGTATAAGCTTGGTCCCACGCACAGATACGCAGTATTTT
CASSISLVPRTDTQYF
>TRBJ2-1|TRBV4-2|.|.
TGTGCCAGCAGCCAAGGCCTCTCCAGCTCCTACAATGAGCAGTTCTTC
CASSQGLSSSYNEQFF
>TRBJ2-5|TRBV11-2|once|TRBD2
TGTGCCAGCAGCCGGGGGGCGGGAGGGCCGCAAGAGACCCAGTACTTC
CASSRGAGGPQETQYF
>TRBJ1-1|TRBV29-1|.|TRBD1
TGCAGCCACACGGGACAGGGGGCGTCTGAAGCTTTCTTT
CSHTGQGASEAFF
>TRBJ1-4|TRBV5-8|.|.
TGTGCCAGCAGTCTTCGGACCCCGGGGGATCCAACTAATGAAAAACTGTTTTTT
CASSLRTPGDPTNEKLFF
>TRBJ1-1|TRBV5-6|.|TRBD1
TGTGCCAGCAGCTTGCAGGGGGCGAACACTGAAGCTTTCTTT
CASSLQGANTEAFF
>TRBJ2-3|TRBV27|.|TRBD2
TGTGCCAGCAGTTTATCGGCGGGAGGTACAGATACGCAGTATTTT
CASSLSAGGTDTQYF
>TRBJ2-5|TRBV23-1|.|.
TGCGCCAGCAGTCGGAGAGATAGCAGGGCCCAAGAGACCCAGTACTTC
CASSRRDSRAQETQYF
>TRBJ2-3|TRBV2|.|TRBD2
TGTGCCAGCAGGGAGACTAGCGGGATAACAGGAGATACGCAGTATTTT
CASRETSGITGDTQYF
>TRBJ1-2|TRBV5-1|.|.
TGCGCCAGCAGCTTGGATCGTCTTGTTAACTATGGCTACACCTTC
CASSLDRLVNYGYTF
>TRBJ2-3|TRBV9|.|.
TGTGCCAGCAGTGGGCTCCCCACAGATACGCAGTATTTT
CASSGLPTDTQYF
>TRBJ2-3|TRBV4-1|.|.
TGCGCCAGCAGCCAAGAAGGAGGGAGCACAGATACGCAGTATTTT
CASSQEGGSTDTQYF
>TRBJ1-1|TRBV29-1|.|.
TGCAGCGTTGCCAGGAACACTGAAGCTTTCTTT
CSVARNTEAFF
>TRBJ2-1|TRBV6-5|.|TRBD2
TGTGCCAGCAGTTACCAGAGGACTAGCGGGAGCAATGAGCAGTTCTTC
CASSYQRTSGSNEQFF
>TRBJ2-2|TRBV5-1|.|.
TGCGCCAGCAGCTTGGCCAGGTTCACCGGGGAGCTGTTTTTT
CASSLARFTGELFF
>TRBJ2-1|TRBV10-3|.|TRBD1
TGTGCCATCAGTGATATCGGGACAGGGGCTTACAATGAGCAGTTCTTC
CAISDIGTGAYNEQFF
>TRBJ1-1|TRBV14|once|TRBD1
TGTGCCAGCAGCCAAGGGGCAGGGGGGCACATGAACACTGAAGCTTTCTTT
CASSQGAGGHMNTEAFF
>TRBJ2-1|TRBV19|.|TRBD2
TGTGCCTCTGCGCTAGCGGGGTACAATGAGCAGTTCTTC
CASALAGYNEQFF
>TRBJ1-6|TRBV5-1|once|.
TGCGCCAGCAGCTCCGGGCAGGGTGGCTCACCCCTCCACTTT
CASSSGQGGSPLHF
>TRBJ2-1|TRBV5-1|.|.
TGCGCCAGCAGGCCGCAAACGGGAAATGAGCAGTTCTTC
CASRPQTGNEQFF
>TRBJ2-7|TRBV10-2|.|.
TGCGCCAGCAGGAATGTAGCGCCTGAGCAGTACTTC
CASRNVAPEQYF
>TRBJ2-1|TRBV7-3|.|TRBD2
TGTGCCAGCAGCTCTCACCCGGGACTAGCGGGGCTCTACAATGAGCAGTTCTTC
CASSSHPGLAGLYNEQFF
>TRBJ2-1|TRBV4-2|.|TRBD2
TGTGCCAGCAGCACCCGACTAGCGGGAGGGCCCAATGAGCAGTTCTTC
CASSTRLAGGPNEQFF
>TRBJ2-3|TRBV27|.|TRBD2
TGTGCCAGCAGTAGGCCGGGACTAGGAGAAGATACGCAGTATTTT
CASSRPGLGEDTQYF
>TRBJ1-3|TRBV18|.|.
TGTGCCAGCTCACCACAACTCTCATCCCTCTCTGGAAACACCATATATTTT
CASSPQLSSLSGNTIYF
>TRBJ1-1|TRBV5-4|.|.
TGTGCCAGCAGCTTTTTTGACAGGACGAACACTGAAGCTTTCTTT
CASSFFDRTNTEAFF
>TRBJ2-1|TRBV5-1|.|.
TGCGCCAGCAGTTACGATCGACAAGAATACAATGAGCAGTTCTTC
CASSYDRQEYNEQFF
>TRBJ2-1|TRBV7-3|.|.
TGTGCCAGCAGCTTAACCGGGGGACGCAGCTTGAATGAGCAGTTCTTC
CASSLTGGRSLNEQFF
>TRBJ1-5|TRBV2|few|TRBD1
TGTGCCAGCAGCGACAGACAGGGGGCTCAGCCCCAGCATTTT
CASSDRQGAQPQHF
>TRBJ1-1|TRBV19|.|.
TGTGCCAGTAGTATAGGGACTAACACTGAAGCTTTCTTT
CASSIGTNTEAFF
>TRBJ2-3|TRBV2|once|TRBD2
TGTGCCAGCACCAGACTAGCGGGAGTGAGCACAGATACGCAGTATTTT
CASTRLAGVSTDTQYF
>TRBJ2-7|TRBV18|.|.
TGTGCCAGCTCACTCTCTTCTCTCTACGAGCAGTACTTC
CASSLSSLYEQYF
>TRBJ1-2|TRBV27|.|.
TGTGCCAGCAGTAAATTAGGGGGTTCGCAAGGCTACACCTTC
CASSKLGGSQGYTF
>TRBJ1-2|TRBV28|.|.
TGTGCCACCCCAAAAACGGAGGGTTTCGGCTACACCTTC
CATPKTEGFGYTF